This is a list of T cell receptor beta chains from one sample in a study of cytomegalovirus exposure and HLA in healthy donors. Using immunoSEQ multiplex PCR, the repertoire was profiled, and TCRdb retains in-frame clones only, with some absent. Counted here are around 150,000 clones, 70% to 85% occurring once; the ten biggest clones make up 2% to 2.5%. Sequencing was done on a sample of PBMCs. Receptors originate from a man aged 50 to 59 in good health and CMV-seropositive. CDR3s leave out the opening cysteine and the closing phenylalanine or tryptophan.

j_call v_call cdr3_aa
TRBJ1-2 TRBV14 ASSLPGDRAYGYT
TRBJ1-3 TRBV9 ASSTGTKISGNTIY
TRBJ1-4 TRBV30 AWSYGPGNEKLF
TRBJ2-7 TRBV2 ASSERRQAYEQY
TRBJ2-7 TRBV5-1 ASSLDNLGYEQY
TRBJ1-1 TRBV11-2 ASSLGPAGKAF
TRBJ1-1 TRBV9 ASSVDTMNTEAF
TRBJ2-1 TRBV2 ASSPPTGPTYNEQF
TRBJ2-2 TRBV29-1 SVVVRRRSNTGELF
TRBJ2-1 TRBV10-2 ASSWTGNNEQF
TRBJ1-2 TRBV5-1 ASSLTDRTVLYGYT
TRBJ2-1 TRBV29-1 SVGLAALNEQF
TRBJ2-5 TRBV4-1 ASSQVRGETQY
TRBJ1-1 TRBV7-3 ASRLTVSGTEAF
TRBJ2-3 TRBV10-3 ASRDSLKSDTQY
TRBJ2-1 TRBV6-4 ASSDQTGAGNEQF
TRBJ2-2 TRBV5-4 ASSPDRVKAGELF
TRBJ2-2 TRBV7-8 ASSLTSGGTHGELF
TRBJ2-3 TRBV2 ASSEYRGAFTDTQY
TRBJ1-2 TRBV6-1 ASSEEPRDRVGYGYT
TRBJ1-2 TRBV10-3 AAKQGGNGYT
. TRBV5-1 ASSPLAGYEQY
TRBJ1-3 TRBV4-3 ASSQGTASGNTIY
TRBJ2-7 TRBV10-3 AINPGTGIGSYEQY
TRBJ2-2 TRBV6-5 ASIRLAGSGELF
TRBJ2-1 TRBV4-3 ASSQEFASGGYEQF
TRBJ2-2 TRBV5-1 ASSFQGPSNTGELF